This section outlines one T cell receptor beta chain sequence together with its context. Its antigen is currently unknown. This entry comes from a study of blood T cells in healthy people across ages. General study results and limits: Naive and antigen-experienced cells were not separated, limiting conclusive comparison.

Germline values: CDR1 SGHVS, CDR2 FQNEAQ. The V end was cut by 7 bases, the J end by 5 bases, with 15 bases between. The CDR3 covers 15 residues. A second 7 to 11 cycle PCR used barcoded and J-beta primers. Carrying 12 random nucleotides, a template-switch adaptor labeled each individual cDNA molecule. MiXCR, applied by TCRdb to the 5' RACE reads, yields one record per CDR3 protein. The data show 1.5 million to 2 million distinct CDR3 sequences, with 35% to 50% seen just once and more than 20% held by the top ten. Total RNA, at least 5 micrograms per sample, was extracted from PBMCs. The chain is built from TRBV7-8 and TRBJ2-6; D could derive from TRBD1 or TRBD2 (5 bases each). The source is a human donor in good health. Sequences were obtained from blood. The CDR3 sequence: CASTLGDPRANVLTF. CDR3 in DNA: TGTGCCAGCACCTTGGGGGACCCTAGGGCCAACGTCCTGACTTTC.